A selection of T cell receptor beta chains follows, all from one sample in a study of shared clonotypes between healthy human individuals. Here immunoSEQ multiplex PCR was the method, and the copy in TCRdb shows in-frame clones only, minus some. Here the sample spans about 2.1 million clones, just under 95% being singletons. Sequenced sample: naive CD8+ T cells from PBMCs. The receptors derive from a man younger than 30 in good health. Some clones in this sample may be carry-over from other donors' samples. The CDR3 runs from the conserved cysteine through the conserved F or W. The D gene is left open where the match is weak. Size is stated for part of the rows, as once, few or many counts, or as a class when the clone is expanded.

v_gene	abundance	j_gene	d_gene	CDR3aa	CDR3nt
TRBV27	NA	TRBJ2-3	NA	CASSAGLLAQYF	TGTGCCAGCAGTGCCGGACTGTTAGCGCAGTATTTT
TRBV13	NA	TRBJ2-3	NA	CASTLVSGTGLTDTQYF	TGTGCCAGCACCCTTGTTTCTGGTACAGGGTTGACAGATACGCAGTATTTT
TRBV19	NA	TRBJ2-6	NA	CASSRGPGANVLTF	TGTGCCAGTAGTAGAGGACCTGGGGCCAACGTCCTGACTTTC
TRBV2	NA	TRBJ2-2	NA	CLQLVPNTGELFF	TGCCTTCAGTTGGTCCCGAACACCGGGGAGCTGTTTTTT
TRBV27	NA	TRBJ1-1	TRBD1	CASLTDPGQGNTEAFF	TGTGCCAGTCTAACGGATCCGGGACAGGGGAACACTGAAGCTTTCTTT
TRBV2	NA	TRBJ2-7	NA	CASVGEDTSYEQYF	TGTGCCAGCGTGGGGGAGGACACTTCCTACGAGCAGTACTTC
TRBV7-8	NA	TRBJ2-5	TRBD1	CASSSTPGQVEETQYF	TGTGCCAGCAGCTCAACTCCGGGACAGGTTGAAGAGACCCAGTACTTC
TRBV6-5	NA	TRBJ1-1	NA	CASSYTQGPYWAFF	TGTGCCAGCAGTTATACACAGGGACCATATTGGGCTTTCTTT
TRBV4-1	NA	TRBJ2-7	TRBD2	CASSQVGLAGLYEQYF	TGCGCCAGCAGCCAAGTTGGGCTAGCGGGACTATACGAGCAGTACTTC
TRBV27	once	TRBJ2-7	NA	CASGLGGGSEQYF	TGTGCCAGCGGCCTTGGGGGCGGAAGCGAGCAGTACTTC
TRBV27	NA	TRBJ2-7	TRBD2	CASSLAGSSGYEQYF	TGTGCCAGCAGTTTAGCGGGGTCTAGCGGGTACGAGCAGTACTTC
TRBV4-3	NA	TRBJ2-5	NA	CASSRSLGLQETQYF	TGCGCCAGCAGCCGGAGTTTGGGGTTACAAGAGACCCAGTACTTC
TRBV5-1	NA	TRBJ2-3	TRBD2	CASSRTSGRISSVDTQYF	TGCGCCAGCAGCCGGACTAGCGGGAGAATAAGTTCTGTCGATACGCAGTATTTT
TRBV28	NA	TRBJ2-2	NA	CASLPDSNTGELFF	TGTGCCAGCCTACCGGACAGTAACACCGGGGAGCTGTTTTTT
TRBV7-9	NA	TRBJ2-5	NA	CASSLPPGEETQYF	TGTGCCAGCAGCTTACCGCCGGGGGAGGAGACCCAGTACTTC
TRBV27	NA	TRBJ2-7	NA	CASSLSPSYEQYF	TGTGCCAGCAGTTTATCACCCTCCTACGAGCAGTACTTC
TRBV10-3	once	TRBJ1-1	NA	CAISDVSMNTEAFF	TGTGCCATCAGTGACGTCAGCATGAACACTGAAGCTTTCTTT
TRBV28	NA	TRBJ1-4	NA	CASSTLEGFPFNEKLFF	TGTGCCAGCAGTACCCTGGAGGGATTTCCATTTAATGAAAAACTGTTTTTT
TRBV9	once	TRBJ2-1	NA	CASSPSRGGLNEQFF	TGTGCCAGCAGCCCCAGTAGGGGAGGCCTAAATGAGCAGTTCTTC
TRBV27	NA	TRBJ1-3	NA	CASSFRPANGNTIYF	TGTGCCAGCAGTTTCCGACCTGCGAACGGAAACACCATATATTTT
TRBV5-1	once	TRBJ2-3	NA	CASSLGNRSPTDTQYF	TGCGCCAGCAGCTTGGGGAACAGGTCCCCGACAGATACGCAGTATTTT
TRBV9	NA	TRBJ2-7	NA	CASSSGPGVDEQYF	TGTGCCAGCAGCTCTGGTCCGGGAGTTGACGAGCAGTACTTC
TRBV9	NA	TRBJ1-4	TRBD1	CASSGSGQGPEKLFF	TGTGCCAGCAGCGGATCGGGACAGGGCCCGGAAAAACTGTTTTTT
TRBV9	once	TRBJ1-1	NA	CASSPRGGPTEAFF	TGTGCCAGCAGCCCGCGGGGGGGACCCACTGAAGCTTTCTTT
TRBV9	once	TRBJ2-3	NA	CASSVAGVADTQYF	TGTGCCAGCAGCGTAGCGGGAGTCGCAGATACGCAGTATTTT
TRBV7-9	NA	TRBJ1-1	NA	CASSGSVATEAFF	TGTGCCAGCAGCGGGTCCGTCGCCACTGAAGCTTTCTTT
TRBV5-4	NA	TRBJ2-7	NA	CASSQGTDYEQYF	TGTGCCAGCAGCCAAGGGACCGACTACGAGCAGTACTTC
TRBV4-3	once	TRBJ2-1	TRBD2	CASSQDKEGRAYNEQFF	TGCGCCAGCAGCCAAGATAAGGAGGGGAGGGCCTACAATGAGCAGTTCTTC
TRBV4-3	NA	TRBJ2-7	TRBD1	CASSQVDRGTYEQYF	TGCGCCAGCAGCCAAGTTGACAGGGGAACCTACGAGCAGTACTTC